This TCR beta chain was identified in a study of T-cell memory formation after mild COVID-19. Study observations and caveats: The SARS-CoV-2 specificity of second-wave clones reaching peak at day 37 remained unverified. Those CD4+ clones that contracted were mainly in CM and EM (CD8+ ones in EMRA).

The CDR3 has 14 amino acids. V lost 5 bases to trimming and J lost 0 bases, with 12 bases between them. Per the germline V gene, CDR1 is DFQATT and CDR2 is SNEGSKA (reference sequence). This clonotype came up a few times. Its target is not known. A 5'RACE reaction primed in the constant segment made cDNA libraries of TCR alpha and TCR beta, and these carried sample barcodes and UMIs. TCRdb re-analysed the 5' RACE reads in MiXCR, keeping a single row per CDR3 protein. The profile shows about 290,000 distinct CDR3 sequences, about 15% of them singletons. The V call is TRBV20-1, the J call TRBJ2-3; D possibly corresponds to TRBD2 (5 bases). The origin of this receptor is a man aged 18 to 30 who had mild COVID-19 (a few samples of this study predate the infection). Cell type and time point are not known. Sequenced sample: PBMCs or a T cell subset sorted from them (not recorded which). The CDR3 bases are TGCAGTGCTTCGGAGGCAGTTAGCACAGATACGCAGTATTTT. It codes for CSASEAVSTDTQYF.